Below, 28 T cell receptor beta chains from the same sample are listed, as sequenced in a study of blood T cells in healthy people across ages (dated by TCRdb to between 2015 and 2016). Library prep was done by 5' RACE. Sequencing instrument: Illumina HiSeq 2500. A second PCR of about 7 to 12 cycles was performed with a sample-barcoded 5' primer and a J-beta primer mix. Using fastp trimming at Q25 and MiXCR clonotype assembly, TCRdb reanalyzed the public sequencing data and kept in-frame beta chains. When rows share a CDR3 protein, they turn into one entry using the most common DNA and genes. The table for this sample lists about 1,500,000 distinct CDR3 sequences; roughly 40% of them were counted only once. The ten most abundant clones make up 7.9% of the sample. Sequences were obtained from blood. Receptors were obtained from a woman between 18 and 29 years old in good health.

The CDR3 bases are TGTGCCTTCGCTGGAGGGACAGATACGCAGTATTTT. It codes for CAFAGGTDTQYF. V is TRBV7-9 and J is TRBJ2-3; TRBD2 is a possible D gene (6 bases). Per germline, CDR1 SEHNR and CDR2 FQNEAQ (reference sequence). There are 12 residues in the CDR3. Between the trimmed V and J ends, which lost 11 bases and 3 bases, there was a span of 12 bases. The full variable domain, its missing parts supplied by reference TRBV7-9 and TRBJ2-3, is DTGVSQNPRHKITKRGQNVTFRCDPISEHNRLYWYRQTLGQGPEFLTYFQNEAQLEKSRLLSDRFSAERPKGSFSTLEIQRTEQGDSAMYLCAFAGGTDTQYFGPGTRLTVL.

This chain connects TRBV6-2 or TRBV6-3 to TRBJ2-1, with D perhaps TRBD2 (6 bases). This CDR3 has 17 amino acids. V shed 2 bases and J shed 5 bases, with 19 bases lying between them. Germline V lookup: CDR1 MNHEY, CDR2 SVGEGT. CDR3 residues: CASSYPPAGTKDNEQFF. DNA of the CDR3: TGTGCCAGCAGTTACCCCCCCGCGGGGACCAAAGACAATGAGCAGTTCTTC.

The chain uses TRBV29-1 and TRBJ2-1, with 7 bases aligning to TRBD2. This CDR3 is 13 amino acids long. The V gene end was trimmed by 3 bases and the J gene end by 9 bases; junction bases not matched to a gene: 8. The germline gives CDR1 SQVTM, CDR2 ANQGSEA. The CDR3 reads CSVDRGRSGEQFF. The CDR3 DNA follows: TGCAGCGTTGACCGCGGGAGATCGGGTGAGCAGTTCTTC.

This clonotype was observed once. The chain joins TRBV5-1 to TRBJ2-1; TRBD2 agrees at 10 bases. This CDR3 has 15 residues. Germline trimming cut 2 bases from V and 8 bases from J; bases unmatched to any gene: 7. The germline CDR1 and CDR2 sequences are SGHRS and YFSETQ. This CDR3 is CASSLELAGSHEQFF. As DNA, the CDR3 is TGCGCCAGCAGCTTAGAACTAGCGGGAAGCCATGAGCAGTTCTTC.

The chain has TRBV12-3 or TRBV12-4 and TRBJ2-3; 11 bases fit TRBD2. The J segment lost 0 bases and the V segment lost 6 bases, leaving 11 bases of the junction unmatched. The length of the CDR3 is 18 residues. CDR3 protein: CASRAIRASGGSTDTQYF. The CDR3 region has the DNA TGTGCCAGCAGGGCGATCAGGGCTAGCGGGGGGAGCACAGATACGCAGTATTTT.

The V call is TRBV20-1, the J call TRBJ1-2; no definite D call. CDR1 is DFQATT and CDR2 is SNEGSKA in the germline V gene (reference sequence). Trimming took off 1 base at V and 6 bases at J, with 12 bases between the two ends. The CDR3 covers 13 residues. The CDR3 is CSARVGWDDGYTF. The CDR3 DNA reads TGCAGTGCTAGAGTTGGGTGGGATGATGGCTACACCTTC.

The CDR3 coding sequence is TGTGCCAGCAGTCCTTCCGGGACCCTCAGCGATGAGCAGTACTTC. It encodes CASSPSGTLSDEQYF. The V gene is TRBV12-3 or TRBV12-4, the J gene TRBJ2-5, with D perhaps being TRBD1 or TRBD2 (5 bases each). Trimming stripped 5 bases from V and 11 bases from J, with 24 bases between. This CDR3 region has 15 residues.

This clonotype has just a few counts. The chain links TRBV28 to TRBJ2-4; D gene ambiguous. The better agreement between TRBJ2-7 and the DNA end casts doubt on the J call. Looked up from germline, CDR1 is MDHEN and CDR2 is SYDVKM. The CDR3 has 13 residues. DNA of the CDR3: TGTGCCAGCAGTAGACATCTCCTATACGAGCAGTACTTC. It specifies CASSRHLLYEQYF.

The rearrangement links TRBV6-1 to TRBJ2-2; TRBD1 aligns across 9 bases. Germline CDR1 and CDR2: MNHNS and SASEGT. The CDR3 covers 16 residues. J gave up 2 bases and V 3 bases, and 4 bases lay outside the gene matches. The CDR3 nucleotides read TGTGCCAGCAGTGATGACAGGGGGTACAACACCGGGGAGCTGTTTTTT. Its protein product is CASSDDRGYNTGELFF.

The table lists this clonotype with a count of one. Its ends do not fully match the called genes, so a read error is possible. V gene TRBV12-3 or TRBV12-4 combines with J gene TRBJ2-3, with a tentative D call TRBD2 (5 bases). The CDR3 loop spans 15 amino acids. The CDR3 coding sequence is TGTGCCAGCAGCAACGGAGGTTTACAAGCAGATACGCAGTGTTTT. Translating gives CASSNGGLQADTQCF.

This clonotype was detected a few times. The V gene is TRBV12-3 or TRBV12-4, the J gene TRBJ2-1; 8 bases match TRBD2. Germline trimming cut 3 bases from V and 9 bases from J; bases unmatched to any gene: 10. CDR3 length equals 15 residues. CDR3 region: CASSFRDFSGAEQFF. In DNA form, the CDR3 reads TGTGCCAGCAGTTTTCGGGACTTTAGCGGGGCTGAGCAGTTCTTC.

The chain recombines TRBV29-1 with TRBJ2-6; TRBD1 aligns across 8 bases. Germline CDR1 reads SQVTM; CDR2 reads ANQGSEA. CDR3 length: 16 residues. J lost 2 bases, V lost 4 bases, and 7 bases had no gene match. The CDR3 sequence is CSVVGQGYPGANVLTF. In DNA, the CDR3 is TGCAGCGTTGTAGGACAGGGTTACCCTGGGGCCAACGTCCTGACTTTC.

V usage is TRBV28 and J usage is TRBJ2-7; possible D gene TRBD2, 5 bases. The CDR3 sequence is 14 residues long. From germline, CDR1 is MDHEN and CDR2 SYDVKM. The V end was cut by 7 bases, the J end by 2 bases, with 15 bases between. The CDR3 DNA is TGTGCCAGCACCTTCCCAGGAGGCGCCTACGAGCAGTACTTC. This translates into CASTFPGGAYEQYF.

The gene calls are TRBV11-2 and TRBJ2-1; D is uncertain. Matching the DNA end better, TRBJ2-7 makes the J call doubtful. The CDR3 is 16 residues long. The V gene's germline CDR1 is SGHAT and CDR2 FQNNGV. CDR3 in DNA: TGTGCCAGCAGCTTTTATGAGACACTCGTCGGCTACGAGCAGTACTTC. This codes for CASSFYETLVGYEQYF.

This clonotype was observed a single time. The rearrangement links TRBV28 to TRBJ2-5; 9 bases map to TRBD2. The J call is in doubt because the DNA end fits TRBJ2-7 better. The CDR3 runs 15 residues. Germline-derived CDR1 and CDR2 are MDHEN and SYDVKM. This chain's CDR3 is CASSRGGAGGYEQYF. CDR3 sequence (DNA): TGTGCCAGCAGTCGGGGGGGAGCGGGAGGTTACGAGCAGTACTTC.

This clonotype was recorded a few times. This chain links TRBV27 with TRBJ1-2, with D unclear. This CDR3 has 15 residues. Germline lookup yields CDR1 MNHEY and CDR2 SMNVEV (reference sequence). V shed 6 bases and J shed 6 bases, with 20 bases lying between them. CDR3 protein: CASSGPHVGRNGYTF. Here the CDR3 DNA reads TGTGCCAGCAGCGGACCCCACGTGGGCCGCAATGGCTACACCTTC.

This clonotype was seen only a few times. The chain carries TRBV28 and TRBJ1-2; TRBD1 aligns across 7 bases. The V gene end was trimmed by 0 bases and the J gene end by 0 bases; junction bases not matched to a gene: 4. The CDR3 extends over 16 amino acids. Looked up from germline, CDR1 is MDHEN and CDR2 is SYDVKM. The CDR3, as DNA: TGTGCCAGCAGTTTATGGCAGGGGGAGGCTAACTATGGCTACACCTTC. Residues: CASSLWQGEANYGYTF.

The table lists this clonotype with a few counts. This chain links TRBV9 with TRBJ2-1, with D possibly being TRBD1 (7 bases). The germline gives CDR1 SGDLS, CDR2 YYNGEE. V was shortened by 4 bases and J by 4 bases, with 15 bases between the two germline ends. CDR3 length: 15 residues. The CDR3 loop is CASSPQGGYYNEQFF. The DNA for the CDR3 is TGTGCCAGCAGCCCCCAGGGGGGCTATTACAATGAGCAGTTCTTC. The complete variable domain, with remaining parts taken from reference TRBV9 and TRBJ2-1, reads DSGVTQTPKHLITATGQRVTLRCSPRSGDLSVYWYQQSLDQGLQFLIQYYNGEERAKGNILERFSAQQFPDLHSELNLSSLELGDSALYFCASSPQGGYYNEQFFGPGTRLTVL.

J is TRBJ2-5 and V is TRBV5-1; D gene uncertain. The V and J ends lost 6 bases and 3 bases respectively, with 6 bases between them. CDR3 length: 11 residues. Germline lookup yields CDR1 SGHRS and CDR2 YFSETQ. CDR3 amino acids: CASNYEETQYF. The DNA of the CDR3 is TGCGCCAGCAACTACGAAGAGACCCAGTACTTC.

J is TRBJ2-5 and V is TRBV20-1, with 11 nucleotides matching TRBD2. The V gene end was trimmed by 0 bases and the J gene end by 4 bases; junction bases not matched to a gene: 7. Looked up from germline, CDR1 is DFQATT and CDR2 is SNEGSKA (reference sequence). This CDR3 contains 16 residues. CDR3 residues: CSARDLAGGMGETQYF. CDR3 nucleotide sequence: TGCAGTGCTAGAGATCTAGCGGGGGGCATGGGAGAGACCCAGTACTTC.

J is TRBJ2-3 and V is TRBV12-3 or TRBV12-4, with 11 bases that match TRBD1. The CDR3 totals 15 residues. V trimming: 6 bases; J trimming: 11 bases; junction bases outside the gene matches: 13. The CDR3: CASRRGQGVSDVQYF. For the CDR3, the DNA is TGTGCCAGCAGACGGGGACAGGGGGTATCAGATGTGCAGTATTTT.

This clonotype appeared once. One end of the junction is discordant with germline, which a read error may explain. V is TRBV7-8 and J is TRBJ2-1; unclear D gene. This CDR3 spans 14 amino acids. From germline, CDR1 is SGHVS and CDR2 FQNEAQ. The CDR3 bases are TGTGCCAGCAGCTTAGGGGTCATGGGGAATGAGCAGTGCTTC. Translating it yields CASSLGVMGNEQCF. The full variable domain, rest sourced from reference TRBV7-8 and TRBJ2-1, is GAGVSQSPRYKVAKRGQDVALRCDPISGHVSLFWYQQALGQGPEFLTYFQNEAQLDKSGLPSDRFFAERPEGSVSTLKIQRTQQEDSAVYLCASSLGVMGNEQCFGPGTRLTVL.

The chain joins TRBV2 to TRBJ1-2, with D perhaps TRBD1 (5 bases). The V end was cut by 11 bases, the J end by 0 bases, with 19 bases between. The CDR3 contains 15 residues. The germline V gene has CDR1 SNHLY and CDR2 FYNNEI. CDR3 nucleotide sequence: TGTGCCCTCCGGGACGGACGCCCTCCTAACTATGGCTACACCTTC. This codes for CALRDGRPPNYGYTF. Supplemented by reference TRBV2 and TRBJ1-2, the full variable domain reads EPEVTQTPSHQVTQMGQEVILRCVPISNHLYFYWYRQILGQKVEFLVSFYNNEISEKSEIFDDQFSVERPDGSNFTLKIRSTKLEDSAMYFCALRDGRPPNYGYTFGSGTRLTVV.

The chain combines TRBV7-2 with TRBJ1-1; 10 bases fit TRBD1. After removal of 3 bases from V and 3 bases from J, the junction contained 7 bases not matched to a gene. Per the germline V gene, CDR1 is SGHTA and CDR2 is FQGNSA. This CDR3 is 16 amino acids long. CDR3 loop: CASSLTGGAGYTEAFF. CDR3 coding DNA: TGTGCCAGCAGCTTGACAGGGGGCGCTGGGTACACTGAAGCTTTCTTT.

This clonotype was counted many times. This sequence joins TRBV12-3 or TRBV12-4 and TRBJ2-5; D unclear. Trimming stripped 3 bases from V and 1 base from J, with 3 bases between. The CDR3 length is 12 residues. The CDR3 coding sequence is TGTGCCAGCAGTTTCACCCAAGAGACCCAGTACTTC. Translating gives CASSFTQETQYF.

J is TRBJ1-5 and V is TRBV20-1; 7 nucleotides line up with TRBD1. Trimming removed 6 bases from V and 0 bases from J; junction bases left unmatched: 23. Germline CDR1 DFQATT, CDR2 SNEGSKA (reference sequence). This CDR3 spans 20 amino acids. The CDR3 bases are TGCAGTGCGCCAATTGGAGGGGGCCAATATCAGGATTATAGCAATCAGCCCCAGCATTTT. It yields the protein CSAPIGGGQYQDYSNQPQHF.

This clonotype has only a few counts. V is TRBV11-3 and J is TRBJ2-3; no firm D call. Germline CDR1 and CDR2: SGHNT and YENEEA. Trimming stripped 1 base from V and 6 bases from J, with 14 bases between. CDR3 length equals 15 residues. As DNA, the CDR3 is TGTGCCAGCAGCTTAGGGGATTCGGTTCTGGATACGCAGTATTTT. Protein product: CASSLGDSVLDTQYF. The full variable domain, with the rest looked up from reference TRBV11-3 and TRBJ2-3, is EAGVVQSPRYKIIEKKQPVAFWCNPISGHNTLYWYLQNLGQGPELLIRYENEEAVDDSQLPKDRFSAERLKGVDSTLKIQPAELGDSAVYLCASSLGDSVLDTQYFGPGTRLTVL.

J is TRBJ1-4 and V is TRBV5-1; D might be TRBD1 (5 bases). V dropped 4 bases and J dropped 8 bases, with 21 bases sitting between them. Germline lookup yields CDR1 SGHRS and CDR2 YFSETQ. There are 16 residues in the CDR3. The CDR3 here is CASSERSGTNSEKLFF. Here the CDR3 DNA reads TGCGCCAGCAGCGAACGAAGCGGGACCAATAGCGAAAAACTGTTTTTT.